This T cell receptor beta chain was documented in a study of radiation and T cells in renal cell carcinoma. The V gene lost 3 bases and the J gene lost 4 bases, with 21 bases spanning the gap. Looked up from germline, CDR1 is KGHSH and CDR2 is LQKENI. CDR3 length: 17 residues. Time point described: blood 4 weeks post-SBRT, at nephrectomy. Treatment described: 15 Gy SBRT to primary tumor, nephrectomy 4 weeks later. Using immunoSEQ multiplex PCR, the repertoire was profiled, and TCRdb retains in-frame clones only, with some absent. The sample consists of about 73,000 clones, roughly 85% of them appearing once.

The V and J genes are TRBV18 and TRBJ1-2, with a weak D call TRBD1 (6 bases). Material: blood, obtained from a patient whose treatment included radiotherapy and nephrectomy. The TCR sequence derives from a woman aged 55-69 years with renal cell carcinoma. This CDR3 reads CASSPGGQTDSTYGYTF. CDR3 bases: TGTGCCAGCTCACCCGGAGGACAGACCGATTCAACCTATGGCTACACCTTC. Using reference TRBV18 and TRBJ1-2 for the parts outside the CDR3, the full variable domain is NAGVMQNPRHLVRRRGQEARLRCSPMKGHSHVYWYRQLPEEGLKFMVYLQKENIIDESGMPKERFSAEFPKEGPSILRIQQVVRGDSAAYFCASSPGGQTDSTYGYTFGSGTRLTVV.